This entry lists 6 T cell receptor beta chains sequenced from one sample in a study of T cells after yellow fever vaccination. MiXCR, applied by TCRdb to the 5' RACE reads, yields one record per CDR3 protein. The sample has some 200,000 distinct CDR3 sequences; around 3.1% are singletons. Sequencing used CD4+ T cells sorted from PBMCs, obtained 10 days after the yellow fever booster vaccination. The receptors shown here come from a man between 18 and 29 years old who received the YFV17D yellow fever vaccine.

In this sample, this clonotype turned up a few times. This rearrangement joins TRBV5-1 to TRBJ1-6; possibly TRBD1 for D (5 bases). The CDR3 contains 18 residues. Germline loops: CDR1 SGHRS, CDR2 YFSETQ. V lost 0 bases, J lost 7 bases, and 20 bases lay in between. In DNA, the CDR3 is TGCGCCAGCAGCTTGGGCCTCGACGGGCCTGGGGGAAATTCACCCCTCCACTTT. Translation: CASSLGLDGPGGNSPLHF.

The chain carries TRBV7-2 and TRBJ2-1; the match to TRBD1 covers 10 bases. The germline V gene has CDR1 SGHTA and CDR2 FQGNSA. Trimming removed 5 bases from V and 9 bases from J; junction bases left unmatched: 10. This CDR3 spans 15 amino acids. The CDR3 bases are TGTGCCAGCAGCCGCGCCCCGGGACAGGGGAGTGAGCAGTTCTTC. It yields the protein CASSRAPGQGSEQFF.

This clonotype was picked up a small number of times. V is TRBV7-3 and J is TRBJ2-5; possibly TRBD1 for D (5 bases). There are 15 residues in the CDR3. V was pared by 5 bases and J by 1 base, with 14 bases between. Germline assignment: CDR1 SGHTA and CDR2 FQGTGA. This CDR3 is CASSPARGPQETQYF. The CDR3 region has the DNA TGTGCCAGCAGCCCAGCTAGGGGTCCCCAAGAGACCCAGTACTTC.

This chain's CDR3 is CASSSWDRGNQPQHF. DNA of the CDR3: TGTGCCAGCAGCTCCTGGGACAGGGGTAATCAGCCCCAGCATTTT. V and J are TRBV7-2 and TRBJ1-5; 10 bases are a match to TRBD1. This CDR3 has 15 residues. The V and J ends lost 4 bases and 4 bases, in that order; junction bases with no gene match: 4. Germline CDR1 and CDR2: SGHTA and FQGNSA.

This clonotype appeared a few times. V gene TRBV6-2 or TRBV6-3 combines with J gene TRBJ1-1, with TRBD1 matching over 7 bases. The CDR3 consists of 16 residues. Germline V lookup: CDR1 MNHEY, CDR2 SVGEGT. After removal of 2 bases from V and 0 bases from J, the junction contained 6 bases not matched to a gene. CDR3 nucleotide sequence: TGTGCCAGCAGTTACGGGGGACAGACCTTGAACACTGAAGCTTTCTTT. As protein: CASSYGGQTLNTEAFF.

This clonotype appeared a few times. The chain is built from TRBV7-2 and TRBJ2-3, with a possible D match to TRBD1 (5 bases). In germline, CDR1 is SGHTA, CDR2 FQGNSA. Trimming took off 3 bases at V and 4 bases at J, with 17 bases between the two ends. The CDR3 runs to 16 residues. DNA for the CDR3: TGTGCCAGCAGCTTGTCCTTGGGGCAGACTGCAGATACGCAGTATTTT. Its translation is CASSLSLGQTADTQYF.